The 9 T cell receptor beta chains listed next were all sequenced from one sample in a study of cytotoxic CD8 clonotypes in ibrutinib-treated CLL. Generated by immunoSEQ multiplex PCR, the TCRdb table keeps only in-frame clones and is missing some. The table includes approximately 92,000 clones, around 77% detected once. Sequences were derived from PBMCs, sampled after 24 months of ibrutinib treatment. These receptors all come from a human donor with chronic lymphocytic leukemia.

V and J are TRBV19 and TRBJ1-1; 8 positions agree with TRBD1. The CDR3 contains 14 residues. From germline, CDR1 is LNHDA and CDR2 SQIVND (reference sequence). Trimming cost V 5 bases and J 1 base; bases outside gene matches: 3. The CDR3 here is CASSPGGRNTEAFF. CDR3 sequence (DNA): TGTGCCAGTAGTCCAGGGGGCAGGAACACTGAAGCTTTCTTT. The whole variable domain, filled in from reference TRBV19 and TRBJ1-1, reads DGGITQSPKYLFRKEGQNVTLSCEQNLNHDAMYWYRQDPGQGLRLIYYSQIVNDFQKGDIAEGYSVSREKKESFPLTVTSAQKNPTAFYLCASSPGGRNTEAFFGQGTRLTVV.

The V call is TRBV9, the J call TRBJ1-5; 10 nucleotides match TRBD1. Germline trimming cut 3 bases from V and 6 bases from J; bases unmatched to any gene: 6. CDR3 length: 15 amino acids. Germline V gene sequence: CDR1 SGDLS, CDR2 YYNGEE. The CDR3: CASSASGTGVQPQHF. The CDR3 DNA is TGTGCCAGCAGCGCCTCCGGGACAGGGGTTCAGCCCCAGCATTTT.

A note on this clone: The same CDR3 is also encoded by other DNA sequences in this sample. CDR3 sequence reads: CASSVDRNYGYTF. CDR3 DNA sequence: TGTGCCAGCAGCGTAGACAGGAACTATGGCTACACCTTC. This chain links TRBV9 with TRBJ1-2; a weak D match, TRBD1 (5 bases). Germline assignment: CDR1 SGDLS and CDR2 YYNGEE. The CDR3 has 13 residues. V lost 0 bases and J lost 2, with 5 bases in between.

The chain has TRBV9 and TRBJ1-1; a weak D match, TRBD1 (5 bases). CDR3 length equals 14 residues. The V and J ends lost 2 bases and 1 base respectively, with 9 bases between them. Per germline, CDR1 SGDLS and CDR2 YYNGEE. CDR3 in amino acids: CASSVQGSNTEAFF. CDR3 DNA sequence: TGTGCCAGCAGCGTTCAGGGTTCGAACACTGAAGCTTTCTTT.

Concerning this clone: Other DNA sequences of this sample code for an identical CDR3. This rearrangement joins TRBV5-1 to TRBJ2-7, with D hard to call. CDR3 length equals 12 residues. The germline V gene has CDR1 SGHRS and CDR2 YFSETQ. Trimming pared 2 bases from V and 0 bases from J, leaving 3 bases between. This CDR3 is CASSFSSYEQYF. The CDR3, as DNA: TGCGCCAGCAGCTTCAGCTCCTACGAGCAGTACTTC. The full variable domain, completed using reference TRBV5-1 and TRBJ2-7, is KAGVTQTPRYLIKTRGQQVTLSCSPISGHRSVSWYQQTPGQGLQFLFEYFSETQRNKGNFPGRFSGRQFSNSRSEMNVSTLELGDSALYLCASSFSSYEQYFGPGTRLTVT.

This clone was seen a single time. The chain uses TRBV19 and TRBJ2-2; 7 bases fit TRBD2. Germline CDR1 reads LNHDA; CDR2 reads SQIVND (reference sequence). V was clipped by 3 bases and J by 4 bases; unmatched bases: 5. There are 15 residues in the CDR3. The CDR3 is CASSMMGGRTGELFF. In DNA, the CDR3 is TGTGCCAGTAGTATGATGGGAGGGCGCACCGGGGAGCTGTTTTTT.

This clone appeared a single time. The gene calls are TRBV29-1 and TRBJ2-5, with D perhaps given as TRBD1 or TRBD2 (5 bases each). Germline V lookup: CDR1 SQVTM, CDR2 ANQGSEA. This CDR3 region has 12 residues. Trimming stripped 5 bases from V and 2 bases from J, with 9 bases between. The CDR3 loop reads CSVRGRQETQYF. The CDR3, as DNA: TGCAGCGTTCGGGGACGACAAGAGACCCAGTACTTC. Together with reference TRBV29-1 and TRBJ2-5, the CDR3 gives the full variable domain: SAVISQKPSRDICQRGTSLTIQCQVDSQVTMMFWYRQQPGQSLTLIATANQGSEATYESGFVIDKFPISRPNLTFSTLTVSNMSPEDSSIYLCSVRGRQETQYFGPGTRLLVL.

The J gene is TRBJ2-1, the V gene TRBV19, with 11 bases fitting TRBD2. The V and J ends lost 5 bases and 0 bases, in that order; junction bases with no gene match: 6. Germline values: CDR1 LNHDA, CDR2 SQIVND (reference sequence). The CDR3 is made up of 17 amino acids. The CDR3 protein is CASSPASGRSSYNEQFF. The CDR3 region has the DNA TGTGCCAGTAGTCCGGCTAGCGGGAGGAGCTCCTACAATGAGCAGTTCTTC. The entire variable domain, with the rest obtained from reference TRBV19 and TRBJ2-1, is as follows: DGGITQSPKYLFRKEGQNVTLSCEQNLNHDAMYWYRQDPGQGLRLIYYSQIVNDFQKGDIAEGYSVSREKKESFPLTVTSAQKNPTAFYLCASSPASGRSSYNEQFFGPGTRLTVL.

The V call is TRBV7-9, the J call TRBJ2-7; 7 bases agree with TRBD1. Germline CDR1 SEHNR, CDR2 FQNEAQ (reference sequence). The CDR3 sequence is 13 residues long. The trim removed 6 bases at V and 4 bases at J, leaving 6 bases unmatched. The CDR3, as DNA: TGTGCCAGCAGTGGACAGGCCATATACGAGCAGTACTTC. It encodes CASSGQAIYEQYF. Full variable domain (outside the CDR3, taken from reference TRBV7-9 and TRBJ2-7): DTGVSQNPRHKITKRGQNVTFRCDPISEHNRLYWYRQTLGQGPEFLTYFQNEAQLEKSRLLSDRFSAERPKGSFSTLEIQRTEQGDSAMYLCASSGQAIYEQYFGPGTRLTVT.